The following is a TCR beta chain sequence with its context. V shed 6 bases, J shed 2 bases, and the junction held 8 bases outside the gene matches. CDR3 length: 15 residues. Germline-derived CDR1 and CDR2 are DFQATT and SNEGSKA (reference sequence). MiXCR, applied by TCRdb to the 5' RACE reads, yields one record per CDR3 protein. Here the sample spans more than 150,000 distinct CDR3 sequences, around 13% being singletons. The data originate from a study of CD8 T cells in ankylosing spondylitis. The origin of this receptor is a male donor with ankylosing spondylitis or in good health (not recorded which). The rearrangement joins TRBV20-1 to TRBJ2-1, with TRBD2 identical over 9 bases. The specimen was blood, either unsorted or a sorted T cell fraction (not recorded which). CDR3 nucleotide sequence: TGCAGTGCGCCAACTCTAGCGGGAACCTACAATGAGCAGTTCTTC. Protein sequence: CSAPTLAGTYNEQFF.